A selection of T cell receptor beta chains follows, all from one sample in a study of shared clonotypes between healthy human individuals. TCRdb keeps only in-frame clones here, not all; method: immunoSEQ multiplex PCR. Seen here are some 680,000 clones, around 73% observed once, and the top ten hold around 2%. The material sequenced was memory CD4+ T cells sorted from blood. The receptor set was obtained from a young woman in good health. Each CDR3 is given with its conserved first and last residue. The D gene is left open where the match is weak. The listing skips clone size in some rows; elsewhere it reads once, few, many or a size class.

TRBJ1-3 many TRBV4-2 - CASSQGLHRGGNTIYF TGTGCCAGCAGCCAAGGGTTACACCGGGGTGGAAACACCATATATTTT
TRBJ1-5 - TRBV2 - CASSRDSEPQHF TGTGCCAGCAGCAGGGATTCTGAGCCCCAGCATTTT
TRBJ2-3 - TRBV28 TRBD1 CASRYRDRRTDTQYF TGTGCCAGCCGCTACAGGGACAGACGCACAGATACGCAGTATTTT
TRBJ2-7 - TRBV7-2 TRBD2 CASSLGYGGNEQYF TGTGCCAGCAGCTTAGGTTACGGGGGGAACGAGCAGTACTTC
TRBJ2-3 - TRBV6-5 - CATLSGITDTQYF TGTGCCACCTTGTCCGGAATCACAGATACGCAGTATTTT
TRBJ2-4 - TRBV6-1 TRBD2 CASNGGRVVKNIQYF TGTGCCAGCAACGGCGGGAGAGTGGTCAAAAACATTCAGTACTTC
TRBJ2-2 - TRBV5-6 - CASSLSGTTGELFF TGTGCCAGCAGCTTGTCAGGGACAACCGGGGAGCTGTTTTTT
TRBJ1-3 - TRBV18 - CASTTDNNSGNTIYF TGTGCCAGCACTACCGACAACAACTCTGGAAACACCATATATTTT
TRBJ1-2 few TRBV5-6 TRBD1 CASRETQGARGYTF TGTGCCAGCAGAGAAACACAGGGGGCAAGAGGCTACACCTTC
TRBJ1-3 once TRBV7-2 - CASSSDVLSGNTIYF TGTGCCAGCAGCTCCGACGTCCTCTCTGGAAACACCATATATTTT
TRBJ1-1 many TRBV5-1 TRBD1 CASSWTGESEAFF TGCGCCAGCAGCTGGACAGGGGAATCTGAAGCTTTCTTT
TRBJ1-1 - TRBV19 TRBD1 CASSIYRGRTEAFF TGTGCCAGTAGTATATACAGGGGGCGGACTGAAGCTTTCTTT
TRBJ1-5 - TRBV19 - CASTTAPPANQPQHF TGTGCCAGTACCACCGCCCCACCCGCCAATCAGCCCCAGCATTTT
TRBJ1-3 - TRBV7-9 - CASRPRGALTGNTIYF TGTGCCAGCAGGCCCCGAGGGGCGCTTACTGGAAACACCATATATTTT
TRBJ1-5 - TRBV9 TRBD1 CASSRGQGENQPQHF TGTGCCAGCAGCCGGGGACAGGGCGAGAATCAGCCCCAGCATTTT
TRBJ1-1 - TRBV19 - CASRRRQNTEAFF TGTGCCAGTAGGCGCAGACAGAACACTGAAGCTTTCTTT
TRBJ2-2 few TRBV5-1 - CASSFGDVTGELFF TGCGCCAGCAGCTTCGGTGACGTTACCGGGGAGCTGTTTTTT
TRBJ2-5 - TRBV2 - CASSPPVGGVLQETQYF TGTGCCAGCAGCCCCCCCGTGGGGGGCGTCCTACAAGAGACCCAGTACTTC
TRBJ1-4 - TRBV7-9 TRBD1 CASSSGGIGSNEKLFF TGTGCCAGCAGCTCAGGGGGTATAGGTTCTAATGAAAAACTGTTTTTT